What follows is one TCR beta chain and its context. The target of this receptor is not known. The junction and the germline gene differ at one end; a read error may be behind it. Reading the germline V gene (reference sequence) gives CDR1 SGHKS and CDR2 YYEKEE. CDR3 length: 13 amino acids, cysteine to phenylalanine. Only the CDR3 DNA is retained, 39 bases long and in frame from the first base. These data belong to a study of T cell repertoires and leukemia-associated antigens (dated by TCRdb to between 2017 and 2020). Background for the entire study: Per sample, about 5.1 to 7 million read pairs and roughly 3.3 to 5.0 million effective reads were obtained, for about 15 million effective reads in total. Using in vitro peptide stimulation of healthy T cells, the study set out to figure out what antigen is recognized by a TCR Vbeta21 clone that had previously been found in CML patients. The full study reports these points: Antigen specificity and function of the expanded clones were not tested directly and required further investigation. No significant differences among the four groups were observed in the numbers of Vbeta genes (roughly 66), Jbeta genes (roughly 14), VDJ rearrangements, or unique CDR3s.

Total RNA was extracted from the cultured T cells using TRIzol reagent. 5' rapid amplification of cDNA ends (5'RACE) was the method used to amplify TCRbeta libraries from the RNA. Library concentration and integrity were checked with Qubit, an Agilent instrument, and quantitative PCR before sequencing. A commercial service provider sequenced the qualified libraries on Illumina HiSeq or MiSeq. The study's own analysis went as follows. TCR sequences in each sample were identified using MiXCR version 1.8.2. For a clone to be considered qualified, a CDR3 longer than four amino acids, an in-frame nucleotide length, and the absence of a stop codon were required. A read containing the complete CDR3 structure was counted as an effective read. Expanded clones were validated by RT-PCR with 24 Vbeta primers, GeneScan spectratyping, and Sanger sequencing. The public reads were run again by TCRdb, first through fastp at Q25 and then through MiXCR, and only productive beta chains were kept. Rows with a matching CDR3 protein are joined into one entry that keeps the most common DNA and genes. What appears here as the V and J calls and clone size reflects TCRdb's work, not the paper's. This sample has approximately 9,300 distinct CDR3 sequences in its table, and 43% of those were observed once. The top ten clonotypes cover around 55% of the sample.

CD3+ T cells were initially rested overnight at roughly 2.7 million cells/mL in RPMI 1640 lacking fetal bovine serum. Following the manufacturer's instructions, MACS immunomagnetic beads were used to pull CD3+ T cells out of the PBMCs. This TCR came from a female donor in good health. In this chain, TRBV5-5 is recombined with TRBJ2-4; the D gene identity is not certain. Sequenced material: CD3+ T cells sorted from blood and cultured. The CDR3 in this case is CASSLGAKNIQCF. The nucleotides are TGTGCCAGCAGCTTGGGAGCCAAGAACATTCAGTGCTTC. Reference TRBV5-5 and TRBJ2-4 proteins supply the regions before and after the CDR3; the full variable domain is: DAGVTQSPTHLIKTRGQQVTLRCSPISGHKSVSWYQQVLGQGPQFIFQYYEKEERGRGNFPDRFSARQFPNYSSELNVNALLLGDSALYLCASSLGAKNIQCFGAGTRLSVL.